Below, one TCR beta chain is given with its context. Its target is unknown. The CDR3 extends over 15 amino acids. It was with a sample-barcoded 5' primer and a J-beta primer mix that a second PCR of about 7 to 12 cycles was run. TCRdb processed the 5' RACE reads anew with MiXCR; each CDR3 protein has one entry. The sample lists about 970,000 distinct CDR3 sequences, roughly 47% occurring once. This sample is part of a study of blood T cells in healthy people across ages. Study-wide points: The recorded TCR beta diversity per million T cells decreased in a roughly linear manner with age. Long-lived donors carried more naive CD4+ cells and greater diversity than aged donors.

The chain joins TRBV12-3 or TRBV12-4 to TRBJ2-5, with D possibly TRBD2 on 6 matching bases. With the DNA end fitting TRBJ2-7 better, the J assignment may be wrong. This sequence originates from a woman in her sixties or seventies in good health. Sample: blood. CDR3 nucleotides: TGTGCCAGCAGTTTATCTCGGGTCGGGGGCTACGAGCAGTACTTC. It yields the protein CASSLSRVGGYEQYF.